The 25 T cell receptor beta chains presented below share a single source sample, sequenced in a study of cytomegalovirus exposure and HLA in healthy donors. PCR employed 60 Vbeta and 13 Jbeta primers. Clones were read by immunoSEQ multiplex PCR, and TCRdb kept only the in-frame ones, dropping some. The table has about 180,000 clones, less than 80% seen once. The specimen sequenced was PBMCs. The receptors come from a man between 18 and 35 years old in good health and CMV-seronegative.

The rearrangement joins TRBV7-2 to TRBJ1-4; D perhaps matches TRBD1 (6 bases). This CDR3 region has 15 residues. V lost 2 bases and J lost 3, with 10 bases in between. Germline assignment: CDR1 SGHTA and CDR2 FQGNSA. The CDR3 sequence is CASSLTGSSNEKLFF. CDR3 DNA: TGTGCCAGCAGCTTAACAGGGAGCTCTAATGAAAAACTGTTTTTT.

V and J are TRBV5-8 and TRBJ1-5; D uncertain. Germline V gene sequence: CDR1 SGHTS, CDR2 YDEGEE. Trimming left V 2 bases short and J 3 bases short, with 15 bases between. The CDR3 extends over 16 amino acids. CDR3 sequence: CASSFLAGGVNQPQHF. The CDR3 DNA reads as TGTGCCAGCAGCTTTCTAGCCGGAGGAGTCAATCAGCCCCAGCATTTT.

V is TRBV5-4 and J is TRBJ2-1; possibly TRBD2 for D (6 bases). Germline CDR1 and CDR2: SGHNT and YYREEE (reference sequence). The CDR3 runs 15 residues. The ends were cut back, 0 bases at V and 8 bases at J, with 15 bases in the middle. Here the CDR3 reads CASSLERRVGDEQFF. The CDR3, as DNA: TGTGCCAGCAGCTTGGAGCGGAGGGTAGGAGATGAGCAGTTCTTC.

This rearrangement joins TRBV28 to TRBJ1-4, with D possibly TRBD1 on 5 matching bases. This CDR3 spans 18 amino acids. Per germline, CDR1 MDHEN and CDR2 SYDVKM. V was cut by 4 bases and J by 0 bases, with 18 bases left in between. The DNA for the CDR3 is TGTGCCAGCAGTTCCTTAGCCGGGGGTTGGGCAACTAATGAAAAACTGTTTTTT. Its protein product is CASSSLAGGWATNEKLFF.

The V call is TRBV15, the J call TRBJ2-6; 7 bases align to TRBD2. Losses at the gene ends were 5 bases for V and 4 bases for J; bases not matched to a gene: 5. CDR1 and CDR2 (germline): LNHNV, YYDKDF (reference sequence). CDR3 length: 15 residues. CDR3 coding DNA: TGTGCCACCAGCCGCGGGGGTTCGGGGGCCAACGTCCTGACTTTC. Protein sequence: CATSRGGSGANVLTF.

The rearrangement uses TRBV27 and TRBJ1-5; possible D gene TRBD1, 5 bases. V was clipped by 2 bases and J by 2 bases, with 10 bases between them. The CDR3 is made up of 15 amino acids. CDR1 is MNHEY, CDR2 SMNVEV, per germline (reference sequence). CDR3 nucleotides: TGTGCCAGCAGTTTAGGGGGGGTGGGCAATCAGCCCCAGCATTTT. Protein sequence: CASSLGGVGNQPQHF.

The chain uses TRBV15 and TRBJ2-7, with D perhaps TRBD1 (6 bases). Per the germline V gene, CDR1 is LNHNV and CDR2 is YYDKDF (reference sequence). This CDR3 has 16 amino acids. Trimming pared 3 bases from V and 7 bases from J, leaving 22 bases between. CDR3 nucleotide sequence: TGTGCCACCAGCAGGAGAACAGGGACCGCAGTTGTGGAGCAGTACTTC. This translates into CATSRRTGTAVVEQYF.

The V and J genes are TRBV2 and TRBJ2-3, with 14 bases that match TRBD2. The V segment lost 3 bases and the J segment 5 bases; nucleotides outside the gene matches: 1. CDR1 and CDR2 from the germline V gene are SNHLY and FYNNEI. This CDR3 spans 15 amino acids. CDR3 sequence (DNA): TGTGCCAGCAGTGATGGACTAGCGGGGGGAGATACGCAGTATTTT. Its translation: CASSDGLAGGDTQYF.

The chain joins TRBV30 to TRBJ2-7, with 8 bases aligning to TRBD1. The V gene end was trimmed by 5 bases and the J gene end by 4 bases; junction bases not matched to a gene: 7. The CDR3 has 13 residues. In germline, CDR1 is GTSNPN, CDR2 SVGIG (reference sequence). CDR3 DNA: TGTGCCTGGGGACAGGGCGCCAAGTACGAGCAGTACTTC. This translates into CAWGQGAKYEQYF.

In regard to this clone: Other DNA sequences from this sample encode an identical CDR3 as well. The genes are TRBV19 and TRBJ1-1, with no clear D. CDR3 size: 13 residues. Per the germline V gene, CDR1 is LNHDA and CDR2 is SQIVND (reference sequence). Trimming took 5 bases from V and 1 from J, leaving 8 bases between them. The CDR3 here is CASSGQQNTEAFF. DNA of the CDR3: TGTGCCAGTAGTGGGCAGCAGAACACTGAAGCTTTCTTT.

This sequence joins TRBV6-5 and TRBJ2-1; 10 nucleotides agree with TRBD1. Trimming took 5 bases from V and 4 from J; bases not matched to a gene: 5. Germline V lookup: CDR1 MNHEY, CDR2 SVGAGI. The CDR3 runs to 15 residues. The CDR3 DNA reads as TGTGCCAGCAGTGCCCCGGGACAGGGGTACAATGAGCAGTTCTTC. It codes for CASSAPGQGYNEQFF.

The rearrangement joins TRBV9 to TRBJ1-1, with 8 bases identical to TRBD1. The CDR3 runs to 16 residues. The germline CDR1 and CDR2 sequences are SGDLS and YYNGEE. After removal of 4 bases from V and 1 base from J, the junction contained 9 bases not matched to a gene. The CDR3 region is CASSPPPGQENTEAFF. In nucleotides, the CDR3 is TGTGCCAGCAGCCCCCCTCCGGGACAGGAGAACACTGAAGCTTTCTTT.

CDR3 nucleotides: TGTGCCAGCAGCCCGGAGACAGGGGTCGCCCCTGAAGCTTTCTTT. Protein sequence: CASSPETGVAPEAFF. The V gene is TRBV5-4, the J gene TRBJ1-1; 8 bases match TRBD1. CDR1 is SGHNT and CDR2 is YYREEE in the germline V gene (reference sequence). V shed 4 bases and J 6 bases; nucleotides not matched to a gene: 11. This CDR3 has 15 amino acids. The full variable domain, with the rest looked up from reference TRBV5-4 and TRBJ1-1, is ETGVTQSPTHLIKTRGQQVTLRCSSQSGHNTVSWYQQALGQGPQFIFQYYREEENGRGNFPPRFSGLQFPNYSSELNVNALELDDSALYLCASSPETGVAPEAFFGQGTRLTVV.

J is TRBJ2-7 and V is TRBV6-6; 9 nucleotides align to TRBD2. The V gene end was trimmed by 0 bases and the J gene end by 2 bases; junction bases not matched to a gene: 5. CDR1 and CDR2 (germline): MNHNY, SVGAGI (reference sequence). This CDR3 has 16 residues. The CDR3 reads CASSYSEAGGPYEQYF. As DNA, the CDR3 is TGTGCCAGCAGTTACTCTGAGGCGGGAGGGCCCTACGAGCAGTACTTC.

This clone turned up a few times. The gene calls are TRBV5-1 and TRBJ1-2, with 8 bases matching TRBD1. V was pared by 4 bases and J by 5 bases, with 4 bases of the junction left unmatched. CDR1 is SGHRS and CDR2 is YFSETQ in the germline V gene. The length of the CDR3 is 13 residues. The CDR3 nucleotides are TGCGCCAGCAGCCCGGACAGGGAATATGGCTACACCTTC. Translated, it gives CASSPDREYGYTF.

The chain uses TRBV12-5 and TRBJ1-2, with TRBD1 identical over 7 bases. The CDR3 is 13 residues long. Germline assignment: CDR1 LGHNT and CDR2 FRNRAP. The V gene end was trimmed by 8 bases and the J gene end by 3 bases; junction bases not matched to a gene: 6. The CDR3 nucleotides are TGTGCTAGTCGAGGGACAGCTGACTATGGCTACACCTTC. Its protein is CASRGTADYGYTF.

The chain combines TRBV9 with TRBJ2-1, with 8 bases fitting TRBD2. CDR1 is SGDLS and CDR2 is YYNGEE in the germline V gene. V lost 3 bases, J lost 0 bases, and 2 bases stayed unmatched. CDR3 length: 15 amino acids. In nucleotides, the CDR3 is TGTGCCAGCAGCGCGGGGGGGCTCTCCTACAATGAGCAGTTCTTC. Protein sequence: CASSAGGLSYNEQFF.

The J gene is TRBJ2-1, the V gene TRBV7-9, with D perhaps TRBD2 (6 bases). This CDR3 is built from 18 residues. V lost 4 bases and J 5 bases, leaving 24 bases between the germline ends. The germline gives CDR1 SEHNR, CDR2 FQNEAQ (reference sequence). The CDR3 region is CASSSLHLGSVSNNEQFF. CDR3 in DNA: TGTGCCAGCAGCTCCCTCCACCTCGGGAGCGTAAGCAACAATGAGCAGTTCTTC.

J is TRBJ2-3 and V is TRBV5-4; tentative D call: TRBD2 (6 bases). Germline V gene lookup returns CDR1 SGHNT and CDR2 YYREEE (reference sequence). This CDR3 is 13 amino acids long. V was pared by 4 bases and J by 6 bases, with 12 bases between. The DNA for the CDR3 is TGTGCCAGCAGCCCCAAGGGGAGGGATACGCAGTATTTT. Its translation: CASSPKGRDTQYF.

This chain links TRBV4-2 with TRBJ2-1; 11 bases match TRBD1. The V gene's germline CDR1 is LGHNA and CDR2 YNFKEQ. J was trimmed by 9 bases and V by 5 bases; bases with no gene match: 6. The CDR3 runs to 14 residues. The CDR3, as DNA: TGTGCCAGCAGCATGCGGACAGGGGGCACTGAGCAGTTCTTC. It yields the protein CASSMRTGGTEQFF.

The genes are TRBV7-2 and TRBJ1-2; TRBD1 matches at 9 bases. J gave up 5 bases and V 5 bases, and 9 bases lay outside the gene matches. Germline CDR1 reads SGHTA; CDR2 reads FQGNSA. The CDR3 is made up of 15 amino acids. For the CDR3, the DNA is TGTGCCAGCAGCCCTGGGACAGGGTCTCAGTATGGCTACACCTTC. This encodes CASSPGTGSQYGYTF.

With respect to this clone: At one of its ends the junction is not consistent with the germline gene, which may arise from a read error. J is TRBJ2-7 and V is TRBV29-1; a possible D gene is TRBD2 (6 bases). The CDR3 spans 11 residues. Germline V gene sequence: CDR1 SQVTM, CDR2 ANQGSEA. CDR3 in DNA: TGCAGCGTTACCCAGGACTACGAGCGGTACTTC. Translating gives CSVTQDYERYF.

This chain links TRBV6-5 with TRBJ2-1, with 10 positions matching TRBD1. The CDR3 contains 15 residues. V trimming: 1 base; J trimming: 6 bases; junction bases outside the gene matches: 3. CDR1 MNHEY and CDR2 SVGAGI come from the germline V gene. In nucleotides, the CDR3 is TGTGCCAGCAGTTACTTAGGACAGGGGGGCAATGAGCAGTTCTTC. This sequence encodes CASSYLGQGGNEQFF.

This sequence joins TRBV7-3 and TRBJ2-1, with 8 positions matching TRBD2. The length of the CDR3 is 15 residues. V was pared by 2 bases and J by 8 bases, with 8 bases of the junction left unmatched. Germline assignment: CDR1 SGHTA and CDR2 FQGTGA. The CDR3 here is CASSLSGTRGDEQFF. CDR3 bases: TGTGCCAGCAGCTTATCGGGGACTAGGGGCGATGAGCAGTTCTTC.

This clone was found a few times. This chain joins TRBV5-4 and TRBJ1-1; 9 nucleotides align to TRBD1. CDR1 and CDR2 from the germline V gene are SGHNT and YYREEE (reference sequence). V gave up 4 bases and J gave up 4 bases; unmatched junction bases: 2. The CDR3 has 13 amino acids. As DNA, the CDR3 is TGTGCCAGCAGCGGGGGACAGGGCACTGAAGCTTTCTTT. Encoded protein: CASSGGQGTEAFF.